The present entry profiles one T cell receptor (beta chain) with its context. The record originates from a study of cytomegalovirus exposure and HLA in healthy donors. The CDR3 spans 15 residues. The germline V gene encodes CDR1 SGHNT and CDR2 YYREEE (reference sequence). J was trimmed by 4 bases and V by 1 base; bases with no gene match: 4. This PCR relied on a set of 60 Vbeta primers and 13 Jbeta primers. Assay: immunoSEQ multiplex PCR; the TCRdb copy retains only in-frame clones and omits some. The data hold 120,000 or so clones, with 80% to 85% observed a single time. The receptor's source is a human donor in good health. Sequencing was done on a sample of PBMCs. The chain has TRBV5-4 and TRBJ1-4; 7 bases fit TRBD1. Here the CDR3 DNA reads TGTGCCAGCAGCTTGTGGGGGACAGATAATGAAAAACTGTTTTTT. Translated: CASSLWGTDNEKLFF.